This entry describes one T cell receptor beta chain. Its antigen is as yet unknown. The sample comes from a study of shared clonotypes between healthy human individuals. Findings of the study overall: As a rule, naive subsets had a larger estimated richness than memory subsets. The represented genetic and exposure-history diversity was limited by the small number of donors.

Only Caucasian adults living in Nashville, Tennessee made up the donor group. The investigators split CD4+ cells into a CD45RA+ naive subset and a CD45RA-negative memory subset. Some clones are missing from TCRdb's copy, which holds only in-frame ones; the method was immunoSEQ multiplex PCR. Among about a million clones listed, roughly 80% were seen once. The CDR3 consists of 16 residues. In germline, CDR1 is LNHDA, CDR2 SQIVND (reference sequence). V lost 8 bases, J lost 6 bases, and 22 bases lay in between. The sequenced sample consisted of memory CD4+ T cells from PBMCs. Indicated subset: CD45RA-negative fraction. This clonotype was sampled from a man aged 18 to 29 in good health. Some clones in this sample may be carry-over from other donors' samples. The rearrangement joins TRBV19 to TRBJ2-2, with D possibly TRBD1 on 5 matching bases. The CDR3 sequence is CASGAEKASGPGELFF. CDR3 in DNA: TGTGCCAGTGGGGCAGAGAAAGCGTCAGGACCCGGGGAGCTGTTTTTT.